Shown below are 17 T cell receptor beta chains from a single sample sequenced in a study of cytomegalovirus exposure and HLA in healthy donors. 13 Jbeta primers and 60 Vbeta primers were used for the PCR. TCRdb's copy holds only in-frame clones and misses some; the assay was immunoSEQ multiplex PCR. The sample yields 77,000 or so clones, more than 60% seen once. Sequenced input: PBMCs. These receptor sequences come from a man aged 35 to 55 in good health and CMV-seronegative.

As regards this clone: The junction departs from germline at one end; a sequencing error may be responsible. The V and J genes are TRBV7-9 and TRBJ1-2, with a tentative D call TRBD1 (6 bases). The CDR3 loop spans 16 amino acids. The germline V gene has CDR1 SEHNR and CDR2 FQNEAQ (reference sequence). The CDR3 nucleotides are TGTTCCAGCAGCAGAGCTGGGGGCTCCGTTAACTATGGCTACACCTTC. It codes for CSSSRAGGSVNYGYTF.

The V call is TRBV28, the J call TRBJ2-7; 9 bases map to TRBD1. J was trimmed by 6 bases and V by 6 bases; bases with no gene match: 6. The CDR3 is made up of 13 amino acids. Germline V gene sequence: CDR1 MDHEN, CDR2 SYDVKM. The CDR3 region is CASRPGQGGEQYF. The CDR3 DNA reads TGTGCCAGCAGGCCGGGACAGGGTGGCGAGCAGTACTTC. Based on the CDR3 plus reference TRBV28 and TRBJ2-7, the full variable domain is DVKVTQSSRYLVKRTGEKVFLECVQDMDHENMFWYRQDPGLGLRLIYFSYDVKMKEKGDIPEGYSVSREKKERFSLILESASTNQTSMYLCASRPGQGGEQYFGPGTRLTVT.

This sequence joins TRBV28 and TRBJ2-1, with 7 bases that match TRBD1. The CDR3 spans 15 residues. CDR1 is MDHEN, CDR2 SYDVKM, per germline. J lost 5 bases, V lost 4 bases, and 8 bases had no gene match. DNA of the CDR3: TGTGCCAGCAGTTCTCCGGGACAGATAAACAATGAGCAGTTCTTC. Its protein is CASSSPGQINNEQFF. The full variable domain, rest sourced from reference TRBV28 and TRBJ2-1, is DVKVTQSSRYLVKRTGEKVFLECVQDMDHENMFWYRQDPGLGLRLIYFSYDVKMKEKGDIPEGYSVSREKKERFSLILESASTNQTSMYLCASSSPGQINNEQFFGPGTRLTVL.

This clone was observed a single time. The V gene is TRBV11-1, the J gene TRBJ2-5; TRBD2 agrees at 12 bases. The CDR3 has 15 amino acids. Germline CDR1 and CDR2: SGHAT and FQDESV (reference sequence). The junction had 2 bases not matched to a gene; V was cut back by 3 bases and J by 3 bases. CDR3 nucleotide sequence: TGTGCCAGCAGCTTGACTAGCGGGAGAGAAGAGACCCAGTACTTC. It is translated as CASSLTSGREETQYF.

The V and J genes are TRBV5-1 and TRBJ2-2; 11 positions match TRBD1. Germline loops: CDR1 SGHRS, CDR2 YFSETQ. After removal of 2 bases from V and 6 bases from J, the junction contained 3 bases not matched to a gene. CDR3 length equals 15 residues. CDR3 sequence reads: CASSFGTGGPGELFF. DNA of the CDR3: TGCGCCAGCAGCTTTGGGACAGGGGGGCCCGGGGAGCTGTTTTTT.

V and J are TRBV19 and TRBJ1-2; no definite D call. Trimming cost V 8 bases and J 1 base, with 17 bases left between them. The CDR3 extends over 15 amino acids. CDR1 LNHDA and CDR2 SQIVND come from the germline V gene (reference sequence). CDR3 protein: CASCREPTINYGYTF. DNA of the CDR3: TGTGCCAGTTGTAGGGAGCCAACCATTAACTATGGCTACACCTTC.

The rearrangement links TRBV11-2 to TRBJ2-5; D gene unclear. V was shortened by 1 base and J by 4 bases, with 16 bases between the two germline ends. The CDR3 spans 16 residues. Germline CDR1 is SGHAT and CDR2 is FQNNGV. CDR3 DNA: TGTGCCAGCAGCTTAGGGAGACTCTCCACCCGAGAGACCCAGTACTTC. Residues: CASSLGRLSTRETQYF.

This clone was recorded once. The V call is TRBV18, the J call TRBJ2-5, with 8 nucleotides matching TRBD2. The CDR3 loop spans 16 amino acids. The V and J ends lost 0 bases and 1 base, in that order; junction bases with no gene match: 4. Germline values: CDR1 KGHSH, CDR2 LQKENI. CDR3 in DNA: TGTGCCAGCTCACCACCTGGCGGGAGGCCCCAAGAGACCCAGTACTTC. Translation: CASSPPGGRPQETQYF.

This chain connects TRBV6-4 to TRBJ2-1; D is ambiguous. Trimming removed 0 bases at V and 9 bases at J, with 9 bases between. This CDR3 region has 13 residues. Germline loops: CDR1 MRHNA, CDR2 SNTAGT. In DNA, the CDR3 is TGTGCCAGCAGTGACTCCACTCCCGGTGAGCAGTTCTTC. This translates into CASSDSTPGEQFF.

V is TRBV10-3 and J is TRBJ1-1, with 11 bases matching TRBD1. V trimming: 6 bases; J trimming: 4 bases; junction bases outside the gene matches: 7. Germline V gene data show CDR1 as ENHRY and CDR2 as SYGVKD. This CDR3 is built from 15 residues. In nucleotides, the CDR3 is TGTGCCATCAGAGTCGGGACAGGGGGTAGCACTGAAGCTTTCTTT. This sequence encodes CAIRVGTGGSTEAFF.

This chain connects TRBV5-4 to TRBJ1-1, with 8 bases lining up with TRBD1. Germline V gene lookup returns CDR1 SGHNT and CDR2 YYREEE (reference sequence). V was clipped by 5 bases and J by 10 bases; unmatched bases: 10. The CDR3 totals 13 residues. The CDR3 protein is CASSFSRGLVAFF. The CDR3 coding sequence is TGTGCCAGCAGTTTTAGCAGGGGGCTTGTAGCTTTCTTT.

The J gene is TRBJ2-3, the V gene TRBV9, with TRBD2 identical over 12 bases. Germline V gives CDR1 SGDLS, CDR2 YYNGEE. The CDR3 covers 16 residues. The ends lost 3 bases at V and 5 bases at J; junction bases unmatched: 7. The CDR3 DNA follows: TGTGCCAGCAGCGCTAGCGGGAGGGCCGGGGGAGATACGCAGTATTTT. It yields the protein CASSASGRAGGDTQYF. The complete variable domain, with remaining parts taken from reference TRBV9 and TRBJ2-3, reads DSGVTQTPKHLITATGQRVTLRCSPRSGDLSVYWYQQSLDQGLQFLIQYYNGEERAKGNILERFSAQQFPDLHSELNLSSLELGDSALYFCASSASGRAGGDTQYFGPGTRLTVL.

There are a few counts of this clone. The chain couples TRBV19 to TRBJ2-1; TRBD2 might be the D (6 bases). The CDR3 runs 16 residues. Germline V gene data show CDR1 as LNHDA and CDR2 as SQIVND (reference sequence). Trimming pared 7 bases from V and 0 bases from J, leaving 16 bases between. The CDR3 nucleotides are TGTGCCAGTAAGAGAGGCGGGATCAGCTCCTACAATGAGCAGTTCTTC. It specifies CASKRGGISSYNEQFF.

V gene TRBV29-1 combines with J gene TRBJ1-4, with 7 nucleotides matching TRBD1. The V and J ends lost 6 bases and 5 bases, in that order; junction bases with no gene match: 6. The CDR3 is 13 residues long. Germline V gene sequence: CDR1 SQVTM, CDR2 ANQGSEA. In DNA, the CDR3 is TGCAGCGTGGGGGGACAGTGGAATGAAAAACTGTTTTTT. This codes for CSVGGQWNEKLFF. Together with reference TRBV29-1 and TRBJ1-4, the CDR3 gives the full variable domain: SAVISQKPSRDICQRGTSLTIQCQVDSQVTMMFWYRQQPGQSLTLIATANQGSEATYESGFVIDKFPISRPNLTFSTLTVSNMSPEDSSIYLCSVGGQWNEKLFFGSGTQLSVL.

V and J are TRBV6-5 and TRBJ2-3, with a weak D call TRBD1 (6 bases). V gave up 7 bases and J gave up 7 bases, with 9 bases separating them. Germline V gene data show CDR1 as MNHEY and CDR2 as SVGAGI. The CDR3 has 11 amino acids. The CDR3 protein is CASIRGNTQYF. In nucleotides, the CDR3 is TGTGCCAGCATTAGGGGGAATACGCAGTATTTT.

J is TRBJ2-1 and V is TRBV29-1; 7 nucleotides align to TRBD2. The CDR3 spans 18 residues. The V gene's germline CDR1 is SQVTM and CDR2 ANQGSEA. The V gene end was trimmed by 3 bases and the J gene end by 1 base; junction bases not matched to a gene: 15. The CDR3, as DNA: TGCAGCGTTGAGGTACAGAGACTAGCCGCTACTTCCTACAATGAGCAGTTCTTC. Translation: CSVEVQRLAATSYNEQFF.

V and J are TRBV6-1 and TRBJ1-6; the match to TRBD1 covers 9 bases. With V trimmed by 5 bases and J by 5 bases, 4 bases remained unmatched. Germline V CDR1 and CDR2: MNHNS, SASEGT. The CDR3 spans 15 residues. The CDR3, as DNA: TGTGCCAGCAGTAGCCGGGACAGGGATAATTCACCCCTCCACTTT. Its translation is CASSSRDRDNSPLHF.